These T cell receptor beta chains were read from a single sample in a study of T cell changes during pregnancy in multiple sclerosis. Measured with immunoSEQ multiplex PCR; TCRdb has only the in-frame clones, and not every one. The data contain more than 20,000 clones, approximately 90% of them seen just once; the ten biggest clones take up more than 0.6%. The source was CD4+ T cells from peripheral blood mononuclear cells, collected in the third trimester of pregnancy. The receptors shown here come from a female donor with multiple sclerosis, enrolled in a pregnancy study. The CDR3 runs from the conserved cysteine through the conserved F or W. The D gene is left open where the match is weak. Rows may omit the clone size; those that give it use once, few, many or a size class.

cdr3_aa,cdr3_nt,v_call,d_call,clone_size,j_call
CASSLGTGRTEAFF,TGCGCCAGCAGCCTGGGGACAGGGAGGACTGAAGCTTTCTTT,TRBV5-1,TRBD1,-,TRBJ1-1
CAWNSGAGGLTDTQYF,TGTGCCTGGAACTCGGGAGCAGGGGGTCTCACAGATACGCAGTATTTT,TRBV30,-,once,TRBJ2-3
CASSPDRGGWNTEAFF,TGTGCCAGCTCACCCGACAGGGGAGGGTGGAACACTGAAGCTTTCTTT,TRBV18,TRBD1,-,TRBJ1-1
CASSGQASSYNSPLHF,TGTGCCAGCAGTGGTCAGGCCAGCTCCTATAATTCACCCCTCCACTTT,TRBV2,-,-,TRBJ1-6
CAISVGEDTQYF,TGTGCCATCAGTGTCGGGGAAGATACGCAGTATTTT,TRBV10-3,-,-,TRBJ2-3
CASSITGTDQGAQYF,TGTGCCAGCAGCATTACCGGGACTGACCAAGGGGCCCAGTACTTC,TRBV5-8,-,-,TRBJ2-5
CASTRTSADQPQHF,TGTGCCAGCACCCGGACTTCCGCTGACCAGCCCCAGCATTTT,TRBV7-8,-,-,TRBJ1-5
CASSYGQGDQPQHF,TGTGCCAGTAGTTACGGACAGGGCGATCAGCCCCAGCATTTT,TRBV19,TRBD1,-,TRBJ1-5
CAISVQGSVTEAFF,TGTGCCATCAGTGTCCAGGGGAGCGTTACTGAAGCTTTCTTT,TRBV10-3,-,-,TRBJ1-1
CASSRSDRFTSAFF,TGCGCCAGCAGCCGATCGGACAGGTTTACGTCGGCTTTCTTT,TRBV4-1,TRBD1,-,TRBJ1-1
CASSLGTGEEDTQYF,TGTGCCAGCTCACTAGGGACAGGGGAGGAAGATACGCAGTATTTT,TRBV18,TRBD1,-,TRBJ2-3
CASSPGTDLDGYTF,TGTGCCAGCTCACCCGGGACAGACCTCGATGGCTACACCTTC,TRBV18,TRBD1,-,TRBJ1-2
CASSLGLSQPQHF,TGTGCCAGCAGCTTGGGTCTTAGCCAGCCCCAGCATTTT,TRBV5-8,-,-,TRBJ1-5
CASSPREGYGYTF,TGTGCCAGCAGCCCCAGGGAAGGCTATGGCTACACCTTC,TRBV7-9,-,-,TRBJ1-2
CASSFMAGHISPLHF,TGTGCCAGCAGTTTTATGGCAGGTCACATCTCACCCCTCCACTTT,TRBV28,-,-,TRBJ1-6
CASSPLLQDYGYTF,TGTGCCAGCTCACCACTCCTACAGGACTATGGCTACACCTTC,TRBV18,-,-,TRBJ1-2
CASSLAHGTLANEQFF,TGTGCCAGCAGCTTAGCGCATGGGACTCTAGCGAATGAGCAGTTCTTC,TRBV7-9,-,-,TRBJ2-1
CASSLSRDTGELFF,TGTGCCAGCAGCTTGAGCAGGGACACCGGGGAGCTGTTTTTT,TRBV5-4,-,-,TRBJ2-2
CASSEVSQTQYF,TGTGCCAGCAGTGAAGTTAGTCAGACCCAGTACTTC,TRBV2,-,-,TRBJ2-5
CASSSVLNTEAFF,TGCGCCAGCAGCTCAGTTTTGAACACTGAAGCTTTCTTT,TRBV5-1,-,-,TRBJ1-1
CASSRSGGADTDTQYF,TGTGCCAGCAGCAGGTCGGGGGGGGCGGACACAGATACGCAGTATTTT,TRBV7-8,TRBD2,-,TRBJ2-3
CASSSEGLIPDTQYF,TGCGCCAGCAGCTCGGAGGGCCTTATCCCAGATACGCAGTATTTT,TRBV5-1,-,-,TRBJ2-3